Each of the 21 T cell receptor beta chains below was sequenced from the same sample in a study of OX40 agonist ivuxolimab in advanced cancers. Library generation was performed with the immunoSEQ multiplex PCR assay. The clones in this table, taken by TCRdb from immuneACCESS, are in-frame only. Not every clone is retained; where verified, under half of the shortfall comes from an unresolved V gene, and the cause of the rest is unknown. This sample is represented by over 40,000 clones; 84% of them were singletons. The ten biggest clones cover approximately 4.2% of the sample. The starting material was CD4+ or CD8+ T cells sorted from blood, obtained in a trial of the OX40 agonist ivuxolimab. The source is an adult with an advanced solid tumor such as melanoma, head and neck, liver or kidney cancer.

The J gene is TRBJ1-5, the V gene TRBV11-2; 8 bases are shared with TRBD1. The ends lost 4 bases at V and 5 bases at J; junction bases unmatched: 4. The CDR3 is 14 residues long. Germline CDR1 is SGHAT and CDR2 is FQNNGV. CDR3 in amino acids: CASSSGTGYQPQHF. CDR3 in DNA: TGTGCCAGCAGCTCCGGGACAGGCTATCAGCCCCAGCATTTT.

This clone came up once. The rearrangement uses TRBV18 and TRBJ1-5, with D perhaps TRBD1 (6 bases). Between the trimmed V and J ends, which lost 2 bases and 6 bases, there was a span of 14 bases. Germline V gene lookup returns CDR1 KGHSH and CDR2 LQKENI. The CDR3 extends over 15 amino acids. CDR3 sequence (DNA): TGTGCCAGCTCACCATGGGAGGGGGAGGTTCAGCCCCAGCATTTT. It is translated as CASSPWEGEVQPQHF.

V gene TRBV6-5 combines with J gene TRBJ2-1, with D possibly being TRBD2 (5 bases). V lost 5 bases to trimming and J lost 9 bases, with 17 bases between them. CDR3 length: 14 amino acids. Germline values: CDR1 MNHEY, CDR2 SVGAGI. The CDR3 reads CASSVARRMGEQFF. The CDR3 nucleotides read TGTGCCAGCAGTGTGGCTCGGAGGATGGGTGAGCAGTTCTTC.

J is TRBJ2-2 and V is TRBV5-1; the D gene is possibly TRBD1 (6 bases). The CDR3 loop spans 17 amino acids. Germline V gene sequence: CDR1 SGHRS, CDR2 YFSETQ. V lost 1 base and J 4 bases, leaving 17 bases between the germline ends. This CDR3 reads CASSLYMQGLGTGELFF. The CDR3 DNA reads as TGCGCCAGCAGCTTGTATATGCAGGGGCTCGGCACCGGGGAGCTGTTTTTT.

The chain couples TRBV7-6 to TRBJ1-3; TRBD1 matches at 9 bases. This CDR3 is 16 amino acids long. Germline CDR1 reads SGHVS; CDR2 reads FNYEAQ. Unmatched junction bases numbered 9, after V lost 5 bases and J lost 4 bases. CDR3 residues: CASSPPGGTGGNTIYF. CDR3 bases: TGTGCCAGCAGCCCCCCTGGCGGGACAGGGGGAAACACCATATATTTT.

The chain employs TRBV6-4 and TRBJ2-3, with TRBD1 identical over 8 bases. The V gene's germline CDR1 is MRHNA and CDR2 SNTAGT. This CDR3 has 15 amino acids. V was clipped by 3 bases and J by 4 bases; unmatched bases: 6. Written as DNA, the CDR3 is TGTGCCAGCAGTGAACAGGGGGGCCTGGCAGATACGCAGTATTTT. It yields the protein CASSEQGGLADTQYF.

The chain carries TRBV5-1 and TRBJ2-1; 12 bases are a match to TRBD2. The CDR3 extends over 15 amino acids. Unmatched junction bases numbered 2, after V lost 4 bases and J lost 3 bases. Germline CDR1 reads SGHRS; CDR2 reads YFSETQ. This CDR3 reads CASSLTSGGYNEQFF. The CDR3 DNA reads as TGCGCCAGCAGCCTGACTAGCGGGGGCTACAATGAGCAGTTCTTC.

The rearrangement links TRBV10-3 to TRBJ2-7, with D perhaps given as TRBD1 or TRBD2 (5 bases each). Germline assignment: CDR1 ENHRY and CDR2 SYGVKD. The CDR3 is 14 residues long. Trimming left V 6 bases short and J 4 bases short, with 16 bases between. CDR3 sequence reads: CAISLTGTSYEQYF. In DNA, the CDR3 is TGTGCCATCAGCCTTACGGGGACGAGTTACGAGCAGTACTTC.

The gene calls are TRBV10-3 and TRBJ2-7; 11 bases agree with TRBD2. This CDR3 is 16 amino acids long. The V segment lost 11 bases and the J segment 7 bases; nucleotides outside the gene matches: 19. The V gene's germline CDR1 is ENHRY and CDR2 SYGVKD. The CDR3 DNA is TGTGCCTCCAGGCGAGTAGCGGGAGGGCAATCGGGAGAGCAGTACTTC. This codes for CASRRVAGGQSGEQYF.

V usage is TRBV27 and J usage is TRBJ2-1, with D perhaps matching TRBD2 (5 bases). Germline-derived CDR1 and CDR2 are MNHEY and SMNVEV (reference sequence). V was cut by 4 bases and J by 6 bases, with 13 bases left in between. The CDR3 loop spans 14 amino acids. The CDR3 bases are TGTGCCAGCAGTTGGGCCTCCCGGGGCAATGAGCAGTTCTTC. Amino acid sequence: CASSWASRGNEQFF.

V and J are TRBV11-2 and TRBJ2-7; TRBD1 aligns across 9 bases. CDR3 length: 15 residues. In germline, CDR1 is SGHAT, CDR2 FQNNGV. J lost 3 bases, V lost 5 bases, and 8 bases had no gene match. In DNA, the CDR3 is TGTGCCAGCAGCCCCGCGGGGACAGGGTTCTACGAGCAGTACTTC. This gives the protein CASSPAGTGFYEQYF.

CDR3 amino acids: CASSESSGQGFRAFF. In nucleotides, the CDR3 is TGCGCCAGCAGTGAGTCTTCGGGACAGGGGTTCAGAGCTTTCTTT. This rearrangement joins TRBV10-2 to TRBJ1-1; 10 bases match TRBD1. The CDR3 spans 15 residues. V shed 0 bases and J 10 bases; nucleotides not matched to a gene: 8. CDR1 is WSHSY, CDR2 SAAADI, per germline.

The chain employs TRBV5-1 and TRBJ2-3; TRBD1 matches at 8 bases. The trim removed 7 bases at V and 3 bases at J, leaving 10 bases unmatched. The CDR3 has 15 residues. CDR1 and CDR2 (germline): SGHRS, YFSETQ. The CDR3 protein is CASGYRGSRTDTQYF. As DNA, the CDR3 is TGCGCCAGCGGGTACAGGGGGTCCCGAACAGATACGCAGTATTTT. Drawing the rest from reference TRBV5-1 and TRBJ2-3, the complete variable domain is KAGVTQTPRYLIKTRGQQVTLSCSPISGHRSVSWYQQTPGQGLQFLFEYFSETQRNKGNFPGRFSGRQFSNSRSEMNVSTLELGDSALYLCASGYRGSRTDTQYFGPGTRLTVL.

The chain joins TRBV4-1 to TRBJ2-5; 9 nucleotides align to TRBD2. CDR1 and CDR2 from the germline V gene are MGHRA and YSYEKL. Trimming removed 4 bases from V and 5 bases from J; junction bases left unmatched: 14. The CDR3 has 17 residues. CDR3 sequence: CASSPMFWREGSETQYF. The CDR3 nucleotides are TGCGCCAGCAGCCCCATGTTTTGGCGGGAGGGCTCGGAGACCCAGTACTTC.

The sample holds one count of this clone. The V call is TRBV7-2, the J call TRBJ2-4, with D unclear. The germline V and J ends were trimmed by 0 bases and 0 bases, with 3 bases remaining between them. This CDR3 has 14 amino acids. Germline V lookup: CDR1 SGHTA, CDR2 FQGNSA. For the CDR3, the DNA is TGTGCCAGCAGCTTAGCTCTAGCCAAAAACATTCAGTACTTC. This gives the protein CASSLALAKNIQYF.

This chain links TRBV7-9 with TRBJ2-1; no definite D call. The germline CDR1 and CDR2 sequences are SEHNR and FQNEAQ (reference sequence). The CDR3 spans 13 residues. V lost 0 bases and J lost 4, with 4 bases in between. CDR3 bases: TGTGCCAGCAGCTTAGCAACTTACAATGAGCAGTTCTTC. It specifies CASSLATYNEQFF.

The V gene is TRBV28, the J gene TRBJ1-3; D remains ambiguous. With 5 bases removed from V and 0 bases from J, the gap between germline ends came to 5 bases. Germline V gene sequence: CDR1 MDHEN, CDR2 SYDVKM. This CDR3 has 13 amino acids. CDR3 protein: CASSRPSGNTIYF. CDR3 sequence (DNA): TGTGCCAGCAGTCGCCCCTCTGGAAACACCATATATTTT.

V and J are TRBV4-1 and TRBJ2-2, with D possibly TRBD1 on 6 matching bases. CDR1 and CDR2 (germline): MGHRA, YSYEKL. The CDR3 contains 15 residues. Trimming cost V 5 bases and J 0 bases, with 10 bases left between them. This chain's CDR3 is CASSLDRTNTGELFF. CDR3 in DNA: TGCGCCAGCAGCTTGGACAGAACGAACACCGGGGAGCTGTTTTTT.

The chain carries TRBV7-2 and TRBJ2-5, with 13 bases that match TRBD2. The V segment lost 4 bases and the J segment 4 bases; nucleotides outside the gene matches: 6. Germline CDR1 SGHTA, CDR2 FQGNSA. The CDR3 has 16 residues. The CDR3 loop is CASSSQLAGGPETQYF. CDR3 DNA: TGTGCCAGCAGCTCCCAACTAGCGGGAGGGCCAGAGACCCAGTACTTC.

The rearrangement uses TRBV7-8 and TRBJ1-5, with 8 bases lining up with TRBD1. CDR3 length: 15 amino acids. Germline assignment: CDR1 SGHVS and CDR2 FQNEAQ. After removal of 4 bases from V and 4 bases from J, the junction contained 6 bases not matched to a gene. CDR3 nucleotide sequence: TGTGCCAGCAGCTACGGACAGGGCCCGAATCAGCCCCAGCATTTT. Amino acids: CASSYGQGPNQPQHF.

The CDR3 DNA is TGTGCCAGCAGTTCCAGACAGGGATGGAACGAGCAGTACTTC. Amino acids: CASSSRQGWNEQYF. J is TRBJ2-7 and V is TRBV6-5, with TRBD1 matching 7 bases. V shed 4 bases and J 5 bases; nucleotides not matched to a gene: 8. The CDR3 covers 14 residues. Germline values: CDR1 MNHEY, CDR2 SVGAGI.